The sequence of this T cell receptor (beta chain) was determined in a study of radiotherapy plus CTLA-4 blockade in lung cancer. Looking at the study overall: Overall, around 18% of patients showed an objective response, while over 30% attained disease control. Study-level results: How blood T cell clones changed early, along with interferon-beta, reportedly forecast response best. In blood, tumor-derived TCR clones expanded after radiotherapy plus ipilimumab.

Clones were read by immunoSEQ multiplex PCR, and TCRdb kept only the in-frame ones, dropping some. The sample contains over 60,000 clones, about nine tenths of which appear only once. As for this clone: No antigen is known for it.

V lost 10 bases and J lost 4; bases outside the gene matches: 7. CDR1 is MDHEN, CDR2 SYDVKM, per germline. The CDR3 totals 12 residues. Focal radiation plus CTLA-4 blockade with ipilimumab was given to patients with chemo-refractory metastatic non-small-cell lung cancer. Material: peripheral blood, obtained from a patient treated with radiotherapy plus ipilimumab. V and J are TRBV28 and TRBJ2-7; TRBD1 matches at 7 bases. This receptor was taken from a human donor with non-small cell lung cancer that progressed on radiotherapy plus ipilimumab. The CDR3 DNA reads TGTGCCACCGAGGGACAGCTTTACGAGCAGTACTTC. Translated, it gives CATEGQLYEQYF.